This T cell receptor beta chain stems from a study of graft-versus-host responses after intestinal transplantation. V lost 5 bases and J lost 4; bases outside the gene matches: 7. The CDR3 extends over 14 amino acids. CDR1 is WSHSY and CDR2 is SAAADI in the germline V gene. Method: immunoSEQ multiplex PCR; TCRdb's copy keeps in-frame clones and lacks some. The table has under 150,000 clones, 95% seen once. Details on this clone: Its antigen is not known.

This sample comprised unstimulated CD8+ T cells sorted from spleen or lymph node cells, obtained before intestinal transplant. This TCR came from a human donor who received an intestinal transplant. The chain employs TRBV10-2 and TRBJ2-7; 8 nucleotides agree with TRBD2. In DNA form, the CDR3 reads TGCGCCAGCAGTAATAGCGGGGTGGGGTACGAGCAGTACTTC. Residues: CASSNSGVGYEQYF.